Below are 15 T cell receptor beta chains sequenced from a single sample in a study of patients and donors after allogeneic stem cell transplantation. TCRdb reanalysed the RT-PCR reads using MiXCR and keeps one entry per CDR3 protein. This table has some 880,000 distinct CDR3 sequences, under 20% appearing once. Sequencing input: blood, either unsorted or a sorted T cell fraction (not recorded which). These receptors were obtained from a human donor who was either an allogeneic HSCT recipient or a stem cell or donor lymphocyte infusion donor (not recorded which). It is not recorded whose cells these are; they may come from a transplant donor.

The chain carries TRBV5-6 and TRBJ2-7; TRBD2 aligns across 8 bases. This CDR3 contains 12 residues. The germline CDR1 and CDR2 sequences are SGHDT and YYEEEE. V shed 8 bases, J shed 6 bases, and the junction held 7 bases outside the gene matches. CDR3 in amino acids: CASERELSEQYF. The CDR3 nucleotides are TGTGCCAGTGAGCGGGAGCTCAGCGAGCAGTACTTC. The full variable domain, completed using reference TRBV5-6 and TRBJ2-7, is DAGVTQSPTHLIKTRGQQVTLRCSPKSGHDTVSWYQQALGQGPQFIFQYYEEEERQRGNFPDRFSGHQFPNYSSELNVNALLLGDSALYLCASERELSEQYFGPGTRLTVT.

This clonotype was counted between two and nine times. The CDR3 spells CASSSTQDRVGTGELFF. The DNA for the CDR3 is TGTGCCAGCAGCTCGACCCAAGACAGGGTGGGCACCGGGGAGCTGTTTTTT. The genes are TRBV7-8 and TRBJ2-2; 7 positions match TRBD1. Germline CDR1 is SGHVS and CDR2 is FQNEAQ. V lost 4 bases and J lost 4; bases outside the gene matches: 12. This CDR3 is 17 amino acids long.

This clonotype was detected only a few times. This chain links TRBV20-1 with TRBJ2-3, with D perhaps given as TRBD1 or TRBD2 (6 bases each). The V and J ends lost 5 bases and 6 bases respectively, with 12 bases between them. This CDR3 contains 12 residues. In germline, CDR1 is DFQATT, CDR2 SNEGSKA (reference sequence). The CDR3 DNA reads TGCAGTGCTCCGGGGGCGGGGGATACGCAGTATTTT. This codes for CSAPGAGDTQYF.

In its sample, this clonotype was seen a few times. This chain links TRBV11-3 with TRBJ1-1, with 7 bases matching TRBD1. The CDR3 consists of 14 residues. Per germline, CDR1 SGHNT and CDR2 YENEEA. After removal of 4 bases from V and 11 bases from J, the junction contained 13 bases not matched to a gene. This CDR3 is CASSSPFEGALAFF. The CDR3 region has the DNA TGTGCCAGCAGCTCACCATTTGAGGGGGCGCTTGCTTTCTTT.

The chain uses TRBV11-3 and TRBJ1-6, with no clear D. The CDR3 runs to 15 residues. V lost 3 bases, J lost 5 bases, and 11 bases lay in between. Germline-derived CDR1 and CDR2 are SGHNT and YENEEA. The CDR3, as DNA: TGTGCCAGCAGCTTCTCGGACGGCCATAATTCACCCCTCCACTTT. Protein product: CASSFSDGHNSPLHF.

The chain joins TRBV24-1 to TRBJ2-2; D remains unclear. Per the germline V gene, CDR1 is KGHDR and CDR2 is SFDVKD. V shed 2 bases and J shed 0 bases, with 6 bases lying between them. This CDR3 has 15 amino acids. The CDR3 protein is CATSDSWTNTGELFF. In DNA form, the CDR3 reads TGTGCCACCAGTGATTCTTGGACGAACACCGGGGAGCTGTTTTTT.

At least ten counts were recorded for this clonotype. The chain links TRBV20-1 to TRBJ2-7, with a tentative D call TRBD1 (5 bases). The CDR3 runs to 13 residues. Germline-derived CDR1 and CDR2 are DFQATT and SNEGSKA (reference sequence). Trimming cost V 6 bases and J 3 bases, with 15 bases left between them. The chain's CDR3 is CSALTATSYEQYF. CDR3 nucleotide sequence: TGCAGTGCCCTGACAGCAACGAGCTACGAGCAGTACTTC.

V gene TRBV5-1 combines with J gene TRBJ2-3; TRBD2 matches at 8 bases. The germline gives CDR1 SGHRS, CDR2 YFSETQ. The CDR3 runs 17 residues. Trimming cost V 4 bases and J 4 bases; bases outside gene matches: 14. The CDR3 sequence: CASSPGGGGRISDTQYF. Written as DNA, the CDR3 is TGCGCCAGCAGCCCCGGGGGGGGCGGGAGAATATCAGATACGCAGTATTTT. The whole variable domain, remainder taken from reference TRBV5-1 and TRBJ2-3, is KAGVTQTPRYLIKTRGQQVTLSCSPISGHRSVSWYQQTPGQGLQFLFEYFSETQRNKGNFPGRFSGRQFSNSRSEMNVSTLELGDSALYLCASSPGGGGRISDTQYFGPGTRLTVL.

J is TRBJ1-6 and V is TRBV6-2 or TRBV6-3; 7 bases line up with TRBD1. Trimming took 8 bases from V and 7 from J; bases not matched to a gene: 5. The CDR3 covers 13 residues. CDR1 is MNHEY and CDR2 is SVGEGT in the germline V gene. The CDR3 reads CASRQGLNSPLHF. CDR3 nucleotides: TGTGCCAGCCGACAGGGCCTAAATTCACCCCTCCACTTT.

The chain has TRBV7-2 and TRBJ2-3; TRBD2 matches at 7 bases. Losses at the gene ends were 4 bases for V and 6 bases for J; bases not matched to a gene: 7. The CDR3 loop spans 14 amino acids. The germline V gene has CDR1 SGHTA and CDR2 FQGNSA. The CDR3 protein is CASSYFSGGDTQYF. In nucleotides, the CDR3 is TGTGCCAGCAGCTATTTCTCCGGGGGGGATACGCAGTATTTT.

The chain recombines TRBV11-2 with TRBJ1-1, with D uncertain. V was clipped by 0 bases and J by 0 bases, with 11 bases between them. The germline CDR1 and CDR2 sequences are SGHAT and FQNNGV. The CDR3 has 16 residues. The DNA of the CDR3 is TGTGCCAGCAGCTTAGATCGGGCAAGCATGAACACTGAAGCTTTCTTT. Residues: CASSLDRASMNTEAFF.

The sample holds a few counts of this clonotype. The chain uses TRBV30 and TRBJ2-7; perhaps TRBD2 as D (5 bases). Germline V gene sequence: CDR1 GTSNPN, CDR2 SVGIG (reference sequence). Trimming stripped 6 bases from V and 4 bases from J, with 16 bases between. CDR3 length: 13 amino acids. The CDR3 sequence is CACTGNRGYEQYF. The CDR3 nucleotides read TGTGCCTGCACGGGAAATCGTGGTTACGAGCAGTACTTC.

The chain uses TRBV20-1 and TRBJ2-1, with 7 bases fitting TRBD2. The CDR3 runs 15 residues. CDR1 and CDR2 (germline): DFQATT, SNEGSKA (reference sequence). V lost 1 base to trimming and J lost 8 bases; unmatched junction nucleotides: 11. CDR3 region: CSARGGGDLAYEQFF. The CDR3 DNA sequence: TGCAGTGCTAGAGGGGGAGGGGATCTCGCATATGAGCAGTTCTTC.

This chain links TRBV4-3 with TRBJ1-1, with 7 bases fitting TRBD1. From germline, CDR1 is LGHNA and CDR2 YSLEER. V shed 4 bases and J 3 bases; nucleotides not matched to a gene: 8. The CDR3 has 15 amino acids. The CDR3 reads CASSPYRGEDTEAFF. The CDR3 nucleotides are TGCGCCAGCAGCCCGTACAGGGGTGAAGACACTGAAGCTTTCTTT.

This clonotype was counted ten times or more. The rearrangement links TRBV11-2 to TRBJ2-2, with 7 nucleotides matching TRBD1. Losses at the gene ends were 1 base for V and 4 bases for J; bases not matched to a gene: 3. CDR3 size: 15 residues. Germline V gene lookup returns CDR1 SGHAT and CDR2 FQNNGV. CDR3 region: CASSLVRGSTGELFF. In DNA form, the CDR3 reads TGTGCCAGCAGCTTAGTCAGGGGGAGCACCGGGGAGCTGTTTTTT. Filled out from reference TRBV11-2 and TRBJ2-2, the complete variable domain reads EAGVAQSPRYKIIEKRQSVAFWCNPISGHATLYWYQQILGQGPKLLIQFQNNGVVDDSQLPKDRFSAERLKGVDSTLKIQPAKLEDSAVYLCASSLVRGSTGELFFGEGSRLTVL.